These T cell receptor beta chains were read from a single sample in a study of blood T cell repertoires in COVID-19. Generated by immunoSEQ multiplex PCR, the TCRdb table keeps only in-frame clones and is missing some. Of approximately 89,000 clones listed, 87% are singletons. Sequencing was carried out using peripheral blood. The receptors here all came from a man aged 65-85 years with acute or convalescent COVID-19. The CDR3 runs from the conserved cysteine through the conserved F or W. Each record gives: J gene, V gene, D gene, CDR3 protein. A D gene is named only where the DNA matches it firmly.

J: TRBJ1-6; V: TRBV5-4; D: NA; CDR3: CASSLGDIHSPLHF
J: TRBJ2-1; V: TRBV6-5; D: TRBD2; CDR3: CASSRGLAGLNEQFF
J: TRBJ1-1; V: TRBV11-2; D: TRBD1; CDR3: CVTLGQTYTEAFF
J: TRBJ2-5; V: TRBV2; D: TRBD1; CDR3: CASSGTGPQETQYF
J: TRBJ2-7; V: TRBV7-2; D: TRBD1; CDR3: CASSSSGGYEQYF
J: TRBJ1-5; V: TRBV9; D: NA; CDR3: CASSPHYGNQPQHF
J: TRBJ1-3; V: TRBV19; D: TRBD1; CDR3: CASSTGTGAFSGNTIYF
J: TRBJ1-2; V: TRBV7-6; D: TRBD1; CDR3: CASSLGTTGTANYGYTF
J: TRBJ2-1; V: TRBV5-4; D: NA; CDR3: CASSLGLNNEQFF
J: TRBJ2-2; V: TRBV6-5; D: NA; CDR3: CASIRVNTGELFF